Each of the 21 T cell receptor beta chains below was sequenced from the same sample in a study of vaccination effects on CD4 cells after COVID-19. CD4+ T cells specific for antigen were expanded with viral peptide pools by the ViraFEST assay before sequencing. Having been cultured for under twelve days, the cells underwent CD4+ T cell isolation. Recipients of the vaccine had no prior SARS-CoV-2 infection and negative nucleocapsid antibodies. These TCRs' antigens remain unknown. Sequencing was performed with immunoSEQ multiplex PCR; in TCRdb, only in-frame clones are kept and a portion is missing. The repertoire includes tens of thousands of clones, over 70% of them detected once, and 25% to 35% sits in the top ten. The sample in question was CD4+ T cells from PBMCs cultured with SARS-CoV-2 spike peptides, obtained before COVID-19 vaccination. Source of these receptors: a human donor who received a COVID-19 vaccine.

This clone was detected only a few times. The rearrangement links TRBV2 to TRBJ2-5; D could derive from TRBD1 or TRBD2 (5 bases each). Germline values: CDR1 SNHLY, CDR2 FYNNEI. With 4 bases removed from V and 10 bases from J, the gap between germline ends came to 22 bases. The CDR3 spans 15 residues. The CDR3 reads CASSVPGTVKQGQYF. CDR3 nucleotide sequence: TGTGCCAGCAGTGTCCCGGGGACCGTAAAGCAAGGCCAGTACTTC.

This chain connects TRBV2 to TRBJ1-2; the D gene is possibly TRBD1 (5 bases). This CDR3 has 12 amino acids. V lost 7 bases, J lost 7 bases, and 13 bases lay in between. CDR1 is SNHLY, CDR2 FYNNEI, per germline. DNA of the CDR3: TGTGCCAGCACAAGGGATGGGGGTGGCTACACCTTC. Translated, it gives CASTRDGGGYTF.

The V gene is TRBV5-6, the J gene TRBJ2-7; D may be TRBD1 (5 bases). Germline lookup yields CDR1 SGHDT and CDR2 YYEEEE. Trimming left V 0 bases short and J 2 bases short, with 9 bases between. The CDR3 has 14 residues. The CDR3 sequence: CASSLVARAYEQYF. CDR3 DNA sequence: TGTGCCAGCAGCTTGGTGGCCAGGGCCTACGAGCAGTACTTC.

CDR3: CASSLRKSGVSYNEQFF. In DNA form, the CDR3 reads TGTGCCAGCAGCCTGAGAAAATCAGGGGTTTCCTACAATGAGCAGTTCTTC. This sequence joins TRBV11-3 and TRBJ2-1; maybe TRBD1 (6 bases). This CDR3 spans 17 amino acids. The V gene lost 5 bases and the J gene lost 1 base, with 18 bases spanning the gap. Looked up from germline, CDR1 is SGHNT and CDR2 is YENEEA. Using reference TRBV11-3 and TRBJ2-1 for the parts outside the CDR3, the full variable domain is EAGVVQSPRYKIIEKKQPVAFWCNPISGHNTLYWYLQNLGQGPELLIRYENEEAVDDSQLPKDRFSAERLKGVDSTLKIQPAELGDSAVYLCASSLRKSGVSYNEQFFGPGTRLTVL.

This clone occurred a few times. The chain is built from TRBV29-1 and TRBJ1-1; D ambiguous. Germline-derived CDR1 and CDR2 are SQVTM and ANQGSEA. Trimming removed 4 bases from V and 4 bases from J, with 10 bases in between. CDR3 length equals 12 residues. The CDR3 region has the DNA TGCAGCGTTGTATCCGGGCCCACTGAAGCTTTCTTT. Protein product: CSVVSGPTEAFF.

The chain is built from TRBV25-1 and TRBJ2-2; D may be TRBD2 (5 bases). Germline assignment: CDR1 MGHDK and CDR2 SYGVNS. Trimming shortened V by 2 bases and J by 1 base, and 8 bases separated the two germline ends. This CDR3 contains 15 residues. Here the CDR3 reads CASSEGGGNTGELFF. The CDR3 DNA reads TGTGCCAGCAGTGAAGGTGGAGGGAACACCGGGGAGCTGTTTTTT.

The rearrangement uses TRBV5-1 and TRBJ2-7, with D perhaps matching TRBD1 or TRBD2 (6 bases each). V was cut by 0 bases and J by 0 bases, with 10 bases left in between. Germline V gene data show CDR1 as SGHRS and CDR2 as YFSETQ. The CDR3 totals 15 residues. CDR3 DNA sequence: TGCGCCAGCAGCTTGGATACGGGGGCCTCCTACGAGCAGTACTTC. Protein product: CASSLDTGASYEQYF.

The V and J genes are TRBV5-4 and TRBJ2-1; D call uncertain. This CDR3 contains 11 residues. V dropped 3 bases and J dropped 3 bases, with 1 base sitting between them. The germline gives CDR1 SGHNT, CDR2 YYREEE (reference sequence). CDR3 residues: CASSYYNEQFF. The CDR3 DNA follows: TGTGCCAGCAGCTACTACAATGAGCAGTTCTTC.

This clone has only a few counts. The chain couples TRBV29-1 to TRBJ2-7; D gene uncertain. Trimming took 7 bases from V and 3 from J, leaving 22 bases between them. The CDR3 runs 15 residues. Germline assignment: CDR1 SQVTM and CDR2 ANQGSEA. In DNA, the CDR3 is TGCAGCGGGGCATCGCGCACTTCCTTCTACTACGAGCAGTACTTC. It is translated as CSGASRTSFYYEQYF.

This chain links TRBV19 with TRBJ1-1; D remains unclear. This CDR3 is 14 amino acids long. Germline V CDR1 and CDR2: LNHDA, SQIVND (reference sequence). The ends were cut back, 5 bases at V and 1 base at J, with 11 bases in the middle. The CDR3 spells CASSSGYPNTEAFF. DNA for the CDR3: TGTGCCAGTAGTTCGGGGTACCCGAACACTGAAGCTTTCTTT.

The chain combines TRBV18 with TRBJ2-3; 8 nucleotides align to TRBD2. The CDR3 has 17 residues. Trimming removed 0 bases from V and 2 bases from J; junction bases left unmatched: 7. Germline V gene data show CDR1 as KGHSH and CDR2 as LQKENI. In DNA, the CDR3 is TGTGCCAGCTCACCACCGATCGGGGGGGTGAACACAGATACGCAGTATTTT. Amino acid sequence: CASSPPIGGVNTDTQYF.

The chain joins TRBV12-3 or TRBV12-4 to TRBJ1-3, with D unclear. V was cut by 8 bases and J by 0 bases, with 8 bases left in between. This CDR3 spans 13 amino acids. This CDR3 is CASLVNSGNTIYF. As DNA, the CDR3 is TGTGCCAGCCTCGTGAACTCTGGAAACACCATATATTTT.

The chain employs TRBV27 and TRBJ2-2; 10 bases are a match to TRBD2. The CDR3 sequence is 16 residues long. The germline V gene has CDR1 MNHEY and CDR2 SMNVEV (reference sequence). J gave up 4 bases and V 4 bases, and 6 bases lay outside the gene matches. CDR3 nucleotide sequence: TGTGCCAGCAGTTCCACGGGACTAGCGAGCACCGGGGAGCTGTTTTTT. It codes for CASSSTGLASTGELFF.

The gene calls are TRBV27 and TRBJ2-4; possibly TRBD2 for D (5 bases). V was clipped by 5 bases and J by 0 bases, with 14 bases between them. Germline-derived CDR1 and CDR2 are MNHEY and SMNVEV (reference sequence). CDR3 length equals 16 residues. CDR3 region: CASSPTSGKAKNIQYF. DNA of the CDR3: TGTGCCAGCAGTCCAACTTCCGGGAAAGCCAAAAACATTCAGTACTTC.

The CDR3 here is CASSPYWTGAGGANVLTF. CDR3 DNA sequence: TGTGCCAGCAGCCCCTACTGGACAGGGGCGGGCGGGGCCAACGTCCTGACTTTC. The rearrangement links TRBV5-6 to TRBJ2-6, with TRBD1 matching over 9 bases. The CDR3 has 18 amino acids. The V segment lost 4 bases and the J segment 4 bases; nucleotides outside the gene matches: 12. Germline V lookup: CDR1 SGHDT, CDR2 YYEEEE.

J is TRBJ2-3 and V is TRBV13; 7 bases line up with TRBD2. Germline V gene sequence: CDR1 PRHDT, CDR2 FYEKMQ (reference sequence). V gave up 5 bases and J gave up 4 bases; unmatched junction bases: 9. The CDR3 extends over 15 amino acids. The CDR3 DNA reads TGTGCCAGCAGCGGACAACTAGCGAACGCAGATACGCAGTATTTT. It codes for CASSGQLANADTQYF.

V usage is TRBV19 and J usage is TRBJ1-1, with D maybe TRBD1 (5 bases). The CDR3 sequence is 14 residues long. Trimming shortened V by 7 bases and J by 6 bases, and 18 bases separated the two germline ends. In germline, CDR1 is LNHDA, CDR2 SQIVND (reference sequence). CDR3 loop: CASKVGGRGSEAFF. For the CDR3, the DNA is TGTGCCAGTAAGGTGGGGGGACGTGGCTCTGAAGCTTTCTTT. Variable domain in full (rest from reference TRBV19 and TRBJ1-1): DGGITQSPKYLFRKEGQNVTLSCEQNLNHDAMYWYRQDPGQGLRLIYYSQIVNDFQKGDIAEGYSVSREKKESFPLTVTSAQKNPTAFYLCASKVGGRGSEAFFGQGTRLTVV.

The chain couples TRBV24-1 to TRBJ2-1, with 10 bases identical to TRBD2. Trimming cost V 4 bases and J 7 bases; bases outside gene matches: 9. Germline V gene lookup returns CDR1 KGHDR and CDR2 SFDVKD. This CDR3 has 16 amino acids. CDR3 nucleotide sequence: TGTGCCACCAGTGACTCTCTAGCGGGAGTGTCAAATGAGCAGTTCTTC. It encodes CATSDSLAGVSNEQFF.

The chain carries TRBV5-8 and TRBJ1-5; D is ambiguous. Trimming shortened V by 0 bases and J by 0 bases, and 16 bases separated the two germline ends. The CDR3 covers 18 residues. Germline-derived CDR1 and CDR2 are SGHTS and YDEGEE. CDR3 nucleotide sequence: TGTGCCAGCAGCTTGGTCAAAATCAGCAGCCCTAGCAATCAGCCCCAGCATTTT. It yields the protein CASSLVKISSPSNQPQHF. The complete variable domain, with remaining parts taken from reference TRBV5-8 and TRBJ1-5, reads EAGVTQSPTHLIKTRGQQATLRCSPISGHTSVYWYQQALGLGLQFLLWYDEGEERNRGNFPPRFSGRQFPNYSSELNVNALELEDSALYLCASSLVKISSPSNQPQHFGDGTRLSIL.

This clone was seen once. J is TRBJ2-1 and V is TRBV7-2; tentative D call: TRBD2 (6 bases). The CDR3 covers 14 residues. Trimming stripped 5 bases from V and 7 bases from J, with 15 bases between. Germline assignment: CDR1 SGHTA and CDR2 FQGNSA. As DNA, the CDR3 is TGTGCCAGCAGCCCGCGGGGTCAGTGGAATGAGCAGTTCTTC. Its translation is CASSPRGQWNEQFF.

This chain links TRBV5-1 with TRBJ2-1, with 10 bases fitting TRBD2. Unmatched junction bases numbered 12, after V lost 2 bases and J lost 10 bases. This CDR3 region has 16 residues. Germline-derived CDR1 and CDR2 are SGHRS and YFSETQ. CDR3 residues: CASSLSFERGGKEQFF. The CDR3 DNA reads as TGCGCCAGCAGCTTATCCTTCGAGCGGGGGGGCAAAGAGCAGTTCTTC.